These T cell receptor beta chains were read from a single sample in a study of control samples from healthy donors and cancer patients. The repertoire was sequenced with immunoSEQ multiplex PCR; TCRdb's copy has only in-frame clones and lacks some. Of about 140,000 clones listed, just over 85% were seen once; the top ten hold approximately 1.6%. Sequences were obtained from blood. Source of these receptors: a man aged 18 to 29 in good health. Both conserved end residues are part of each CDR3. D genes are given only for firm matches. Clone size, where shown, is once, few, many, or a class for clones that have expanded.

TGCGCCAGCAGCTTTCGGTTTTACGAGCAGTACTTC	CASSFRFYEQYF	NA	TRBV5-1	TRBJ2-7	NA
TGTGCCAGCACCCTAGACCTAGCGGCTAGCACAGATACGCAGTATTTT	CASTLDLAASTDTQYF	TRBD2	TRBV6-6	TRBJ2-3	once
TGTGCCAGCAGCCCACGCGGCGGGGCTAGCACAGATACGCAGTATTTT	CASSPRGGASTDTQYF	NA	TRBV4-2	TRBJ2-3	NA
TGCGCCAGCAGCTTGGCTGGAGGCTCCTACGAGCAGTACTTC	CASSLAGGSYEQYF	NA	TRBV5-1	TRBJ2-7	NA
TGTGCCAGCAGTAAACAGGAGAACACTGAAGCTTTCTTT	CASSKQENTEAFF	NA	TRBV6-2/TRBV6-3	TRBJ1-1	NA
TGTGCCAACCCCCCCTATAGGGGACCTTATAGCAATCAGCCCCAGCATTTT	CANPPYRGPYSNQPQHF	NA	TRBV6-4	TRBJ1-5	NA
TGTGCCAGCAGTCCCGAGGTCTTCTCGGACTATGGCTACACCTTC	CASSPEVFSDYGYTF	NA	TRBV27	TRBJ1-2	NA
TGTGCCAGCAGCGTAGCAGCGAACACCGGGGAGCTGTTTTTT	CASSVAANTGELFF	NA	TRBV9	TRBJ2-2	few
TGTGCCAGCAGCGCCCTGGGGGCACCCGCCTACGAGCAGTACTTC	CASSALGAPAYEQYF	NA	TRBV5-5	TRBJ2-7	NA
TGTGCCAGCAGCCAGGCGACAGGGGTGAACTCTGGAAACACCATATATTTT	CASSQATGVNSGNTIYF	TRBD1	TRBV4-2	TRBJ1-3	NA
TGTGCCAGCAGCGTAGGAGACGGGGGATTGACAGATACGCAGTATTTT	CASSVGDGGLTDTQYF	NA	TRBV9	TRBJ2-3	NA
TGTGCCTGGAGAAGCGGCCTGCTTGGGCTCTGCACCTTC	CAWRSGLLGLCTF	NA	TRBV30	TRBJ1-2	few
TGTGCCAGCAGTGAGGGCAGACAGGGGGCGCGCAATGAGCAGTTCTTC	CASSEGRQGARNEQFF	TRBD1	TRBV2	TRBJ2-1	NA
TGCGCCAGCAGCCAAGATGAGGGAAACACTGAAGCTTTCTTT	CASSQDEGNTEAFF	NA	TRBV4-1	TRBJ1-1	NA
TGTGCCAGCAGCTTAAGTGATACGCAGTATTTT	CASSLSDTQYF	NA	TRBV7-2	TRBJ2-3	NA
TGTGCCACCCAGTCCCGGAACTATGGCTACACCTTC	CATQSRNYGYTF	NA	TRBV10-3	TRBJ1-2	NA